The source of this T cell receptor (beta chain) is a study of OX40 agonist ivuxolimab in advanced cancers. Patients who had autoimmune disease history or got systemic immunosuppression were left out. The repertoire was sequenced with immunoSEQ multiplex PCR; TCRdb's copy has only in-frame clones and lacks some. In the table there are almost 70,000 clones, about nine tenths of which are singletons. Trimming took 0 bases from V and 0 from J, leaving 5 bases between them. Germline-derived CDR1 and CDR2 are SGDLS and YYNGEE. CDR3 length: 14 amino acids. The TCR originated in an adult with an advanced solid tumor such as melanoma, head and neck, liver or kidney cancer. The chain has TRBV9 and TRBJ2-3; D is ambiguous. The sequenced sample was CD4+ or CD8+ T cells sorted from blood, obtained in a trial of the OX40 agonist ivuxolimab. CDR3 region: CASSVATSTDTQYF. The CDR3 DNA reads TGTGCCAGCAGCGTAGCGACTAGCACAGATACGCAGTATTTT.